These 5 T cell receptor beta chains came from one sample sequenced in a study of cytomegalovirus exposure and HLA in healthy donors. Both 60 Vbeta primers and 13 Jbeta primers went into the PCR. Profiling relied on immunoSEQ multiplex PCR, and the TCRdb table lists in-frame clones only, not all of them. The table records roughly 140,000 clones, almost 85% of them present only once. The sequencing input was PBMCs. The receptors come from a man aged 30 to 39 in good health and CMV-seropositive.

The chain employs TRBV30 and TRBJ2-1; 9 positions agree with TRBD2. The CDR3 totals 14 residues. In germline, CDR1 is GTSNPN, CDR2 SVGIG (reference sequence). Unmatched junction bases numbered 7, after V lost 2 bases and J lost 8 bases. The CDR3 coding sequence is TGTGCCTGGAGTTTCGGCGGGGGGGCGGATGAGCAGTTCTTC. This translates into CAWSFGGGADEQFF. The variable domain in full, completed from reference TRBV30 and TRBJ2-1, reads SQTIHQWPATLVQPVGSPLSLECTVEGTSNPNLYWYRQAAGRGLQLLFYSVGIGQISSEVPQNLSASRPQDRQFILSSKKLLLSDSGFYLCAWSFGGGADEQFFGPGTRLTVL.

This clone has a handful of counts. The DNA for the CDR3 is TGCGCCAGCAGCCAATATGAGGCCTCCTCTGGAAACACCATATATTTT. Translation: CASSQYEASSGNTIYF. The genes are TRBV4-3 and TRBJ1-3; no firm D call. The germline V gene has CDR1 LGHNA and CDR2 YSLEER. The CDR3 has 16 amino acids. Trimming took off 2 bases at V and 0 bases at J, with 11 bases between the two ends.

The chain carries TRBV18 and TRBJ1-2, with 7 bases aligning to TRBD1. With 6 bases clipped from V and 3 bases from J, the junction kept 1 base outside the gene matches. Germline CDR1 KGHSH, CDR2 LQKENI. There are 12 residues in the CDR3. The CDR3 sequence: CASSGQDYGYTF. CDR3 sequence (DNA): TGTGCCAGCTCCGGACAGGACTATGGCTACACCTTC.

Details on this clone: Mismatch with germline at one junction end may stem from a read error. The rearrangement links TRBV7-9 to TRBJ1-4; D call uncertain. Germline V gene data show CDR1 as SEHNR and CDR2 as FQNEAQ (reference sequence). This CDR3 region has 16 residues. This chain's CDR3 is CSSSSYKTSPLGRLFF. CDR3 nucleotides: TGTTCCAGCAGCTCTTACAAGACATCTCCCCTTGGAAGACTGTTTTTT.

The chain carries TRBV27 and TRBJ2-1, with D unresolved. Germline V gene lookup returns CDR1 MNHEY and CDR2 SMNVEV (reference sequence). CDR3 length: 14 amino acids. The V gene lost 3 bases and the J gene lost 2 bases, with 8 bases spanning the gap. Here the CDR3 reads CASSLGTAYNEQFF. CDR3 in DNA: TGTGCCAGCAGTTTGGGCACAGCCTACAATGAGCAGTTCTTC.